A selection of T cell receptor beta chains follows, all from one sample in a study of post-analysis software for immune sequencing data. TCRdb ran MiXCR on the PCR reads and lists one entry per CDR3 protein. The sample lists 800,000 to 950,000 distinct CDR3 sequences; approximately 53% were seen once. Sequenced input: blood. The receptors originated from a girl between 5 and 17 years old with multiple sclerosis. Each CDR3 is given with its conserved first and last residue. A D gene is named only where the DNA matches it firmly. Size values are once, few and many counts, or a class for expanded clones, and some rows have none.

NA,TRBV10-3,NA,TRBJ2-7,CAISDDTGSLYEQYF,TGTGCCATCAGTGACGACACGGGGTCCCTCTACGAGCAGTACTTC
TRBD1,TRBV10-3,few,TRBJ2-7,CAISDRTGDRYYEQYF,TGTGCCATCAGTGATAGGACAGGGGATCGATACTACGAGCAGTACTTC
NA,TRBV5-6,few,TRBJ1-2,CASSPSSALERIRGYTF,TGTGCCAGCAGCCCCTCCTCGGCTCTAGAACGAATACGTGGCTACACCTTC
NA,TRBV3-1,few,TRBJ2-5,CASSQDVSMGGRQETQYF,TGTGCCAGCAGCCAAGACGTCTCGATGGGGGGTAGGCAAGAGACCCAGTACTTC
TRBD2,TRBV2,NA,TRBJ2-7,CASRESGNPYEQYF,TGTGCCAGCAGGGAAAGCGGGAACCCCTACGAGCAGTACTTC
NA,TRBV6-5,NA,TRBJ2-7,CASSYSIGSSYEQYF,TGTGCCAGCAGTTACTCGATAGGGAGCTCCTACGAGCAGTACTTC
TRBD2,TRBV12-3/TRBV12-4,NA,TRBJ2-7,CASTATSGIYEQYF,TGTGCCAGCACCGCGACTAGCGGGATTTACGAGCAGTACTTC
TRBD1,TRBV2,NA,TRBJ1-4,CASGGQALYEKRFF,TGTGCCAGCGGGGGACAGGCCCTTTATGAAAAACGGTTTTTT
TRBD2,TRBV11-2,NA,TRBJ2-3,CASSLLAGGGDTQYF,TGTGCCAGCAGCCTCCTAGCTGGGGGGGGGGATACGCAGTATTTT
NA,TRBV20-1,NA,TRBJ2-6,CSARSAASPHFSGANVLTF,TGCAGTGCTAGGTCGGCAGCTTCCCCCCATTTCTCTGGGGCCAACGTCCTGACTTTC
TRBD2,TRBV2,NA,TRBJ2-6,CASSEQAGRAGANVLTF,TGTGCCAGCAGTGAACAAGCGGGGAGGGCTGGGGCCAACGTCCTGACTTTC
TRBD2,TRBV20-1,NA,TRBJ2-7,CSAASGRRVSYEQYF,TGCAGTGCAGCTAGCGGGAGGCGCGTCTCCTACGAGCAGTACTTC
TRBD2,TRBV20-1,few,TRBJ2-1,CSASSTSAHEQFF,TGCAGTGCTAGCAGTACTAGCGCGCATGAGCAGTTCTTC
NA,TRBV29-1,NA,TRBJ1-2,CSVAKGENLGVGYTF,TGCAGCGTTGCGAAGGGGGAGAACCTCGGTGTTGGCTACACCTTC
NA,TRBV7-3,few,TRBJ2-1,CASSRTGTYNEQFF,TGTGCCAGCAGCCGTACAGGAACTTACAATGAGCAGTTCTTC
NA,TRBV27,NA,TRBJ1-4,CASSPIWGTNEKLFF,TGTGCCAGCAGTCCCATCTGGGGAACTAATGAAAAACTGTTTTTT
NA,TRBV15,few,TRBJ1-6,CATSRVRNSPLHF,TGTGCCACCAGCAGAGTTAGGAATTCACCCCTCCACTTT
NA,TRBV11-2,NA,TRBJ2-1,CASSLGEGSYNEQFF,TGTGCCAGCAGCTTAGGCGAAGGCTCTTACAATGAGCAGTTCTTC